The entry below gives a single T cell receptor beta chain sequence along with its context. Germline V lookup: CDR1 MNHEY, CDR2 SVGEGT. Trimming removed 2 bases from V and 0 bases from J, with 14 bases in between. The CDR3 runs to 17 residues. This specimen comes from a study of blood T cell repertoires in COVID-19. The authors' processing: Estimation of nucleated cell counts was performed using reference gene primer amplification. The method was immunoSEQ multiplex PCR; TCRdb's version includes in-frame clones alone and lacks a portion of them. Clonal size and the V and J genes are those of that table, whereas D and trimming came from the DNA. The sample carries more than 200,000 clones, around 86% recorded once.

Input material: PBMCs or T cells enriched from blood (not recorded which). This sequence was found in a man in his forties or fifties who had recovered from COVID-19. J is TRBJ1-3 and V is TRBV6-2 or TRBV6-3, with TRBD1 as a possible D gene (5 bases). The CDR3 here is CASSYPTGTSSGNTIYF. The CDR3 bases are TGTGCCAGCAGTTACCCGACCGGGACTTCCTCTGGAAACACCATATATTTT.